This T cell receptor beta chain came from a study of blood T cell repertoires in COVID-19. About the research overall: The study drew acute and convalescent COVID-19 samples from the United States, Italy and Spain.

Ages ranged from about 18 to 89 years, with residence in 20 to 30 US areas. Original processing methods: Nucleated cell counts were estimated from reference gene primer amplification. Sequencing was performed with immunoSEQ multiplex PCR; in TCRdb, only in-frame clones are kept and a portion is missing. The V and J calls and clone size come from that table; D and trimming were worked out from the DNA. The data show 180,000 or so clones, over 70% seen once. The CDR3 is 15 residues long. Germline V gene data show CDR1 as SGHTA and CDR2 as FQGTGA. Trimming stripped 4 bases from V and 3 bases from J, with 13 bases between.

The chain uses TRBV7-3 and TRBJ1-3; D may be TRBD1 (6 bases). The sample taken for sequencing was PBMCs or T cells enriched from blood (not recorded which). The sequence was collected from a woman between 55 and 75 years old who had recovered from COVID-19. The CDR3 region is CASSSQGGGGNTIYF. The CDR3 region has the DNA TGTGCCAGCAGCTCACAGGGCGGTGGTGGAAACACCATATATTTT.